Reported below is one T cell receptor beta chain. This entry comes from a study of CD8 T cells in Susac syndrome. When the RNA was reverse transcribed, random hexamers were used with an input of roughly 0.45 to 1 ug. Amplification of TCR beta CDR3 across 54 Vbeta and 13 Jbeta was performed with immunoSEQ multiplex PCR. TCRdb called the immunoSEQ multiplex PCR reads again in MiXCR, with one record for every CDR3 protein. This table has about 180,000 distinct CDR3 sequences, more than 90% appearing once. The sequenced target, TCR beta, came from blood CD8+ and CD4+ T cells. The multiple sclerosis control cohort comprised treatment-naive individuals presenting with stable or active relapsing-remitting disease. In contrast to the negatively isolated CD8+ and CD4+ T cells, TEMRA cells were FACS-enriched. The CDR3 is 13 residues long. Germline lookup yields CDR1 MNHNY and CDR2 SVGAGI (reference sequence). Trimming cost V 8 bases and J 1 base; bases outside gene matches: 1.

Sequencing was done on a sample of CD4+ T cells from PBMCs. The V gene is TRBV6-6, the J gene TRBJ2-5; 10 nucleotides match TRBD2. This TCR was sampled from a human donor with multiple sclerosis. CDR3 coding DNA: TGTGCCAGCCAGCGGGGGGGCCAAGAGACCCAGTACTTC. This translates into CASQRGGQETQYF.